This record looks at one T cell receptor beta chain sequence and its context. The antigen is unknown. The sample belongs to a study of PD-1 blockade in classical Hodgkin lymphoma. This CDR3 is built from 15 residues. Trimming removed 6 bases from V and 2 bases from J, with 14 bases in between. The V gene's germline CDR1 is MNHEY and CDR2 SMNVEV (reference sequence). Study-wide points: Patients with an early start, nivolumab under 1 year after ASCT, were excluded. Complete responders' diversity at baseline resembled that of newly diagnosed patients. There was a significant rise in CD4+ TCR diversity by C4D1, with no such rise for CD8+. Reasons behind the repertoire differences stay unclear, perhaps disease activity or earlier therapy.

The protocol was immunoSEQ multiplex PCR, while the TCRdb copy is restricted to in-frame clones and leaves out a portion. The repertoire consists of 32,000 or so clones, with approximately 90% occurring once and the leading ten covering more than 0.35%. Regarding time point: cycle 4 day 1 (C4D1), after more than five weeks of nivolumab. Every single patient, without exception, relapsed after autologous stem cell transplantation, and brentuximab vedotin exposure varied. Magnetic negative selection of thawed PBMCs was the method by which CD4+ T cells were purified. The specimen comprised CD4+ T cells from blood, sampled before the fourth cycle of nivolumab. The chain carries TRBV27 and TRBJ1-5; no firm D call. The TCR was taken from a human donor with classical Hodgkin lymphoma. The CDR3 nucleotides read TGTGCCAGCAGACCCTGGGGTCAGGGCAATCAGCCCCAGCATTTT. It translates to CASRPWGQGNQPQHF.